These 27 T cell receptor beta chains came from one sample sequenced in a study of blood T cell repertoires in COVID-19. Data came from immunoSEQ multiplex PCR; TCRdb stores just in-frame clones and leaves some out. This sample has approximately 88,000 clones; about 83% occur once, and the top ten carry 13% to 15%. The sequenced material came from peripheral blood. The receptors stem from a woman in her 70s with acute or convalescent COVID-19.

The chain links TRBV6-2 or TRBV6-3 to TRBJ2-2; D remains ambiguous. The germline V gene has CDR1 MNHEY and CDR2 SVGEGT. Deletions cut 2 bases from V and 4 bases from J, with 8 bases between. This CDR3 contains 14 residues. CDR3 sequence reads: CASSYVKATGELFF. CDR3 DNA sequence: TGTGCCAGCAGTTACGTTAAAGCCACCGGGGAGCTGTTTTTT.

V and J are TRBV27 and TRBJ2-5, with 8 bases matching TRBD2. J was trimmed by 1 base and V by 3 bases; bases with no gene match: 1. The CDR3 consists of 14 residues. Germline V gene sequence: CDR1 MNHEY, CDR2 SMNVEV (reference sequence). The CDR3, as DNA: TGTGCCAGCAGTTTTAGCGGGATCCAAGAGACCCAGTACTTC. Its protein product is CASSFSGIQETQYF.

The rearrangement uses TRBV27 and TRBJ1-4; TRBD1 matches 8 bases. This CDR3 spans 14 amino acids. CDR1 MNHEY and CDR2 SMNVEV come from the germline V gene (reference sequence). V lost 6 bases to trimming and J lost 10 bases; unmatched junction nucleotides: 10. The CDR3 protein is CASSLSGQGGKLFF. The CDR3 coding sequence is TGTGCCAGCAGCCTCTCCGGACAGGGCGGAAAACTGTTTTTT.

This chain links TRBV7-2 with TRBJ2-3; 10 bases are shared with TRBD1. Germline CDR1 SGHTA, CDR2 FQGNSA. With 4 bases clipped from V and 5 bases from J, the junction kept 6 bases outside the gene matches. This CDR3 contains 15 residues. As DNA, the CDR3 is TGTGCCAGCAGCTCGTCCCGGGACAGGGGAGATACGCAGTATTTT. As protein: CASSSSRDRGDTQYF.

The V and J genes are TRBV5-1 and TRBJ2-2; TRBD1 is a possible D gene (6 bases). Germline CDR1 is SGHRS and CDR2 is YFSETQ. The V end was cut by 4 bases, the J end by 1 base, with 14 bases between. The CDR3 is made up of 16 amino acids. The CDR3 sequence: CASSIGTGMNTGELFF. As DNA, the CDR3 is TGCGCCAGCAGCATCGGAACAGGGATGAACACCGGGGAGCTGTTTTTT.

This clone was observed once. The genes are TRBV11-2 and TRBJ2-1; perhaps TRBD2 as D (5 bases). The CDR3 length is 14 residues. Deletions cut 5 bases from V and 4 bases from J, with 12 bases between. CDR1 and CDR2 (germline): SGHAT, FQNNGV. The CDR3 DNA sequence: TGTGCCAGCAGCCCCGGGATGCGATACAATGAGCAGTTCTTC. Its protein is CASSPGMRYNEQFF.

This CDR3 is CASSSRGPRPEAFF. The CDR3 DNA reads TGTGCCAGCAGCTCCAGGGGACCCAGGCCTGAAGCTTTCTTT. This sequence joins TRBV5-4 and TRBJ1-1; possible D gene TRBD1, 6 bases. The length of the CDR3 is 14 residues. V dropped 3 bases and J dropped 6 bases, with 15 bases sitting between them. CDR1 is SGHNT and CDR2 is YYREEE in the germline V gene (reference sequence).

CDR3 loop: CASSTLLGDTDTQYF. Written as DNA, the CDR3 is TGTGCCAGCAGCACTCTACTGGGAGACACAGATACGCAGTATTTT. The V and J genes are TRBV5-4 and TRBJ2-3; tentatively, D is TRBD2 (5 bases). Germline lookup yields CDR1 SGHNT and CDR2 YYREEE (reference sequence). Trimming pared 4 bases from V and 2 bases from J, leaving 14 bases between. The CDR3 loop spans 15 amino acids.

There are a few counts of this clone. The chain is built from TRBV7-9 and TRBJ1-4; D is uncertain. CDR1 and CDR2 (germline): SEHNR, FQNEAQ (reference sequence). With 1 base removed from V and 5 bases from J, the gap between germline ends came to 11 bases. This CDR3 contains 15 residues. As DNA, the CDR3 is TGTGCCAGCAGCTTAGTAGGAGGAATCAATGAAAAACTGTTTTTT. This codes for CASSLVGGINEKLFF.

The chain links TRBV18 to TRBJ2-1; 7 nucleotides match TRBD2. The CDR3 runs to 16 residues. Germline CDR1 reads KGHSH; CDR2 reads LQKENI. V lost 3 bases, J lost 7 bases, and 12 bases stayed unmatched. The CDR3 loop reads CASSPFRAGAANEQFF. CDR3 DNA: TGTGCCAGCTCACCGTTCCGGGCGGGAGCTGCAAATGAGCAGTTCTTC. The whole variable domain, filled in from reference TRBV18 and TRBJ2-1, reads NAGVMQNPRHLVRRRGQEARLRCSPMKGHSHVYWYRQLPEEGLKFMVYLQKENIIDESGMPKERFSAEFPKEGPSILRIQQVVRGDSAAYFCASSPFRAGAANEQFFGPGTRLTVL.

This chain joins TRBV19 and TRBJ2-3; 14 bases align to TRBD2. V was pared by 4 bases and J by 2 bases, with 5 bases of the junction left unmatched. The CDR3 is made up of 17 amino acids. Germline CDR1 LNHDA, CDR2 SQIVND (reference sequence). The CDR3 DNA follows: TGTGCCAGTAGTAGACTAGCGGGGGGGCGCGACACAGATACGCAGTATTTT. Its translation is CASSRLAGGRDTDTQYF.

The chain couples TRBV19 to TRBJ1-3, with TRBD1 identical over 7 bases. Germline loops: CDR1 LNHDA, CDR2 SQIVND (reference sequence). The CDR3 is made up of 16 amino acids. V lost 3 bases, J lost 4 bases, and 9 bases stayed unmatched. CDR3 in DNA: TGTGCCAGTAGTATTGCCATAGGACAGGCCGGAAACACCATATATTTT. This sequence encodes CASSIAIGQAGNTIYF.

The chain is built from TRBV7-9 and TRBJ1-2, with D uncertain. The V end was cut by 5 bases, the J end by 8 bases, with 9 bases between. The CDR3 sequence is 11 residues long. Germline CDR1 SEHNR, CDR2 FQNEAQ (reference sequence). CDR3 protein: CASSRDKGYTF. The CDR3 bases are TGTGCCAGCAGCCGAGACAAGGGCTACACCTTC.

The chain has TRBV5-6 and TRBJ2-2; D gene uncertain. V was shortened by 5 bases and J by 6 bases, with 11 bases between the two germline ends. The CDR3 totals 13 residues. Germline V gives CDR1 SGHDT, CDR2 YYEEEE. CDR3 in DNA: TGTGCCAGCAGTCGATTTAGCTCCGGGGAGCTGTTTTTT. Amino acids: CASSRFSSGELFF.

The chain combines TRBV7-8 with TRBJ2-5; D gene uncertain. Germline V gene sequence: CDR1 SGHVS, CDR2 FQNEAQ. V was clipped by 1 base and J by 9 bases, with 18 bases between them. This CDR3 region has 15 residues. The CDR3 DNA is TGTGCCAGCAGCTTAGGTGTGGAGCAAAAGAGACCCCAGTACTTC. Its translation: CASSLGVEQKRPQYF.

The chain employs TRBV13 and TRBJ1-5, with D unresolved. CDR1 PRHDT and CDR2 FYEKMQ come from the germline V gene (reference sequence). V lost 0 bases and J lost 0, with 6 bases in between. The CDR3 sequence is 15 residues long. The CDR3 spells CASSLGAGSNQPQHF. The DNA of the CDR3 is TGTGCCAGCAGCTTAGGGGCGGGTAGCAATCAGCCCCAGCATTTT.

CDR3 sequence (DNA): TGTGCCAGTAGTACCTCAGGGATGTCTGGAAACACCATATATTTT. Protein: CASSTSGMSGNTIYF. The chain has TRBV19 and TRBJ1-3; maybe TRBD1 (5 bases). CDR3 length: 15 residues. With 4 bases removed from V and 1 base from J, the gap between germline ends came to 11 bases. Germline V gives CDR1 LNHDA, CDR2 SQIVND (reference sequence).

The chain joins TRBV19 to TRBJ2-2, with TRBD1 matching 8 bases. Germline CDR1 and CDR2: LNHDA and SQIVND (reference sequence). There are 15 residues in the CDR3. V shed 5 bases and J 3 bases; nucleotides not matched to a gene: 5. Here the CDR3 reads CASSVDRDDTGELFF. CDR3 nucleotides: TGTGCCAGTAGTGTGGACAGGGATGACACCGGGGAGCTGTTTTTT.

The V and J genes are TRBV11-3 and TRBJ2-3, with 8 bases identical to TRBD2. Germline V CDR1 and CDR2: SGHNT, YENEEA. The CDR3 runs to 16 residues. J lost 4 bases, V lost 2 bases, and 8 bases had no gene match. The CDR3 coding sequence is TGTGCCAGCAGCTTATCGCCGGGGGGGCCTGCAGATACGCAGTATTTT. This encodes CASSLSPGGPADTQYF. The full variable domain, rest sourced from reference TRBV11-3 and TRBJ2-3, is EAGVVQSPRYKIIEKKQPVAFWCNPISGHNTLYWYLQNLGQGPELLIRYENEEAVDDSQLPKDRFSAERLKGVDSTLKIQPAELGDSAVYLCASSLSPGGPADTQYFGPGTRLTVL.

This clone appeared once. The rearrangement joins TRBV6-4 to TRBJ1-2, with a weak D call TRBD1 (5 bases). The ends were cut back, 1 base at V and 8 bases at J, with 17 bases in the middle. This CDR3 has 15 residues. Looked up from germline, CDR1 is MRHNA and CDR2 is SNTAGT. CDR3 region: CASSDLPLGGDGYTF. The CDR3 nucleotides read TGTGCCAGCAGTGACTTGCCCCTTGGAGGGGACGGCTACACCTTC.

The chain uses TRBV5-6 and TRBJ2-4; 15 bases agree with TRBD2. Trimming took 2 bases from V and 6 from J; bases not matched to a gene: 6. Germline V lookup: CDR1 SGHDT, CDR2 YYEEEE. CDR3 size: 17 residues. The DNA of the CDR3 is TGTGCCAGCAGCTTCGGACTAGCGGGAGGGCCTGGAAACATTCAGTACTTC. Protein: CASSFGLAGGPGNIQYF.

The chain links TRBV6-2 or TRBV6-3 to TRBJ2-7; weak D call: TRBD1 (5 bases). Per the germline V gene, CDR1 is MNHEY and CDR2 is SVGEGT. This CDR3 comprises 16 residues. Between the trimmed V and J ends, which lost 0 bases and 0 bases, there was a span of 12 bases. CDR3 sequence: CASSYSSRVGSYEQYV. CDR3 nucleotides: TGTGCCAGCAGTTACTCATCCAGGGTGGGCTCCTACGAGCAGTACGTC.

This rearrangement joins TRBV10-1 to TRBJ2-1, with a weak D call TRBD2 (6 bases). Germline CDR1 WNHNN, CDR2 SYGVQD (reference sequence). CDR3 size: 15 residues. Trimming took off 4 bases at V and 5 bases at J, with 15 bases between the two ends. CDR3 sequence: CASSGGLPLNNEQFF. CDR3 DNA: TGCGCCAGCAGTGGGGGACTCCCTTTAAACAATGAGCAGTTCTTC.

This chain links TRBV5-1 with TRBJ2-1; D gene uncertain. Germline V gives CDR1 SGHRS, CDR2 YFSETQ. The V end was cut by 4 bases, the J end by 7 bases, with 21 bases between. The CDR3 runs 16 residues. The CDR3 here is CASSHGEVVTRNEQFF. In DNA form, the CDR3 reads TGCGCCAGCAGCCACGGAGAAGTCGTTACGAGGAATGAGCAGTTCTTC.

In DNA, the CDR3 is TGTGCCAGCAGCCAAGAGATGACGGGACAAGAGACCCAGTACTTC. Translated: CASSQEMTGQETQYF. The chain uses TRBV5-4 and TRBJ2-5, with a tentative D call TRBD2 (5 bases). Per germline, CDR1 SGHNT and CDR2 YYREEE (reference sequence). The CDR3 contains 15 residues. Trimming pared 4 bases from V and 2 bases from J, leaving 15 bases between. Looking up the rest from reference TRBV5-4 and TRBJ2-5 gives the full variable domain: ETGVTQSPTHLIKTRGQQVTLRCSSQSGHNTVSWYQQALGQGPQFIFQYYREEENGRGNFPPRFSGLQFPNYSSELNVNALELDDSALYLCASSQEMTGQETQYFGPGTRLLVL.

The sample holds many counts of this clone. This chain uses TRBV11-2 with TRBJ2-3, with 8 bases fitting TRBD2. The ends lost 1 base at V and 0 bases at J; junction bases unmatched: 3. Germline V gives CDR1 SGHAT, CDR2 FQNNGV. There are 16 residues in the CDR3. The chain's CDR3 is CASSLGAGGSTDTQYF. The CDR3 bases are TGTGCCAGCAGCTTAGGGGCGGGAGGAAGCACAGATACGCAGTATTTT.

J is TRBJ1-2 and V is TRBV11-2; 10 positions match TRBD1. This CDR3 is 15 amino acids long. V was clipped by 7 bases and J by 2 bases; unmatched bases: 7. The germline V gene has CDR1 SGHAT and CDR2 FQNNGV. CDR3 sequence reads: CASTFGGQGNYGYTF. In nucleotides, the CDR3 is TGTGCCAGCACGTTTGGGGGACAGGGGAACTATGGCTACACCTTC.